The text below deals with one T cell receptor (beta chain). The sample comes from a study of T cell changes during pregnancy in multiple sclerosis. The assay was immunoSEQ multiplex PCR, and TCRdb's table has in-frame clones only and misses some. The sample has roughly 35,000 clones, roughly nine tenths seen once; the top ten hold 9.5% to 12%. The CDR3 has 15 amino acids. Germline V lookup: CDR1 SGHRS, CDR2 YFSETQ. J was trimmed by 2 bases and V by 5 bases; bases with no gene match: 6. This receptor was taken from a female donor with multiple sclerosis, enrolled in a pregnancy study. Sequencing used CD8+ T cells from peripheral blood mononuclear cells, obtained before pregnancy. The chain combines TRBV5-1 with TRBJ2-7; 11 bases fit TRBD1. In DNA, the CDR3 is TGCGCCAGCAGACTGGCGGACAGGGGGCCCTACGAGCAGTACTTC. Its protein is CASRLADRGPYEQYF.